This T cell receptor (beta chain) was documented in a study of blood T cells in healthy people across ages. Study-wide results and limits: Those diversity estimates obtained from one million T cells were thought to be underestimates. Roughly linearly, TCR beta diversity per million T cells fell as age increased.

Per germline, CDR1 MNHEY and CDR2 SVGEGT. This CDR3 contains 14 residues. Losses at the gene ends were 5 bases for V and 3 bases for J; bases not matched to a gene: 5. A second PCR, run for about 7 to 11 cycles, used a sample-barcoded 5' primer plus a J-beta primer mix. Every sample gave at least 2.5 million paired-end reads containing CDR3. Via MiXCR, TCRdb re-called the 5' RACE reads, giving one row per CDR3 protein. The table shows 850,000 to 1,000,000 distinct CDR3 sequences, with roughly half occurring only once. With respect to this clonotype: Its matching antigen is unknown.

Extraction of total RNA produced a minimum of 5 micrograms from each sample. The sequenced sample was blood. The sequence derives from a woman aged 55-70 years in good health. This rearrangement joins TRBV6-2 or TRBV6-3 to TRBJ1-2; TRBD1 matches at 8 bases. The DNA of the CDR3 is TGTGCCAGCAGTACGTACAGGGGGGACTATGGCTACACCTTC. It translates to CASSTYRGDYGYTF.